This T cell receptor (beta chain) was found in a study of Tregs in tolerant kidney transplant recipients. Comments on this clone: The antigen is not known.

Only in-frame clones appear in the TCRdb table, and some are missing; sequencing was by immunoSEQ multiplex PCR. The top ten clones hold 1.6% of a sample with about 81,000 clones, about 91% of them seen once. Mixed chimerism was transient after nonmyeloablative marrow transplants from related graft donors. Unstimulated Tregs (CD4+CD25+CD127-) and CD4+CD25- non-Tregs were sorted from PBMCs. The germline V gene encodes CDR1 KGHSH and CDR2 LQKENI. The CDR3 spans 18 residues. V was pared by 3 bases and J by 1 base, with 12 bases of the junction left unmatched. Findings and caveats of the study: No direct test of biological reproducibility was done here.

The source material was CD4+ T cells from blood (PBMCs), sampled 24 months after the transplant. V is TRBV18 and J is TRBJ1-1, with 9 positions matching TRBD1. The clonotype was recovered from a human patient who received a combined kidney and bone marrow transplant. Part of the T cell pool may stem from the graft donor. The CDR3 sequence is CASSPPDRGGGTNTEAFF. CDR3 bases: TGTGCCAGCTCACCCCCGGACAGGGGAGGTGGAACGAACACTGAAGCTTTCTTT.